This T cell receptor beta chain was recovered during a study of OX40 agonist ivuxolimab in advanced cancers. About the research overall: The dose-escalation group included hepatocellular carcinoma, melanoma, renal cell carcinoma and head and neck cancer.

Patients had blood sampled at baseline and again on cycle 4 day 1 and cycle 7 day 1. Turning to this clone: Its antigen is currently unknown.

The repertoire was sequenced with immunoSEQ multiplex PCR; TCRdb's copy has only in-frame clones and lacks some. The sample carries 33,000 or so clones, around 87% recorded once. General observations from the study: There were, on average, more expanded clones in CD8+ T cells than in CD4+.

J was trimmed by 13 bases and V by 4 bases; bases with no gene match: 11. CDR3 size: 14 residues. CDR1 MDHEN and CDR2 SYDVKM come from the germline V gene. The V call is TRBV28, the J call TRBJ2-2, with 8 nucleotides matching TRBD2. The input for sequencing was CD4+ or CD8+ T cells sorted from blood, taken in a trial of the OX40 agonist ivuxolimab. The sequence came from an adult with an advanced solid tumor such as melanoma, head and neck, liver or kidney cancer. The CDR3 loop is CASSSPPGLVGLFF. CDR3 in DNA: TGTGCCAGCAGTTCACCTCCGGGACTAGTGGGGCTGTTTTTT.